A single sample gave rise to the 30 T cell receptor beta chains below, sequenced in a study of blood T cell repertoires in COVID-19. Method: immunoSEQ multiplex PCR; TCRdb's copy keeps in-frame clones and lacks some. This table holds more than 150,000 clones, 60% to 80% found once. Sequencing was done on a sample of PBMCs or T cells enriched from blood (not recorded which). The receptor set was obtained from a woman between 50 and 59 years old who had recovered from COVID-19.

The chain carries TRBV7-6 and TRBJ2-1; 11 bases agree with TRBD1. CDR3 size: 18 residues. Trimming removed 5 bases from V and 1 base from J; junction bases left unmatched: 10. Looked up from germline, CDR1 is SGHVS and CDR2 is FNYEAQ. This chain's CDR3 is CASSGRTGGVGSYNEQFF. In nucleotides, the CDR3 is TGTGCCAGCAGCGGACGGACAGGGGGCGTCGGGTCCTACAATGAGCAGTTCTTC. Full variable domain (outside the CDR3, taken from reference TRBV7-6 and TRBJ2-1): GAGVSQSPRYKVTKRGQDVALRCDPISGHVSLYWYRQALGQGPEFLTYFNYEAQQDKSGLPNDRFSAERPEGSISTLTIQRTEQRDSAMYRCASSGRTGGVGSYNEQFFGPGTRLTVL.

The gene calls are TRBV19 and TRBJ1-5; D unclear. The V and J ends lost 3 bases and 6 bases respectively, with 15 bases between them. Per the germline V gene, CDR1 is LNHDA and CDR2 is SQIVND (reference sequence). CDR3 size: 15 residues. The CDR3 DNA reads as TGTGCCAGTAGTATCCCCGAAAGTAGTCGTCAGCCCCAGCATTTT. The encoded protein is CASSIPESSRQPQHF. The entire variable domain, with the rest obtained from reference TRBV19 and TRBJ1-5, is as follows: DGGITQSPKYLFRKEGQNVTLSCEQNLNHDAMYWYRQDPGQGLRLIYYSQIVNDFQKGDIAEGYSVSREKKESFPLTVTSAQKNPTAFYLCASSIPESSRQPQHFGDGTRLSIL.

The V gene is TRBV29-1, the J gene TRBJ2-1, with D unclear. Trimming took off 2 bases at V and 7 bases at J, with 6 bases between the two ends. The CDR3 covers 11 residues. Looked up from germline, CDR1 is SQVTM and CDR2 is ANQGSEA. The CDR3 region has the DNA TGCAGCGTTGAATTAGTGAATGAGCAGTTCTTC. It yields the protein CSVELVNEQFF.

The genes are TRBV6-5 and TRBJ1-1, with TRBD1 matching 9 bases. Germline CDR1 MNHEY, CDR2 SVGAGI. J was trimmed by 4 bases and V by 6 bases; bases with no gene match: 9. The CDR3 contains 15 residues. CDR3 region: CASRSQGAGSTEAFF. Here the CDR3 DNA reads TGTGCCAGCAGGTCACAGGGGGCAGGTAGCACTGAAGCTTTCTTT.

In its sample, this clone was seen a few times. The chain combines TRBV12-3 or TRBV12-4 with TRBJ2-7, with no clear D. CDR3 size: 13 residues. Trimming left V 10 bases short and J 2 bases short, with 15 bases between. The CDR3 DNA follows: TGTGCCACGTCTCGGTCTCTAACCTACGAGCAGTACTTC. As protein: CATSRSLTYEQYF.

The CDR3 coding sequence is TGTGCCAGCAGTTCTAGCGGTATAAACATTCAGTACTTC. This sequence encodes CASSSSGINIQYF. The chain recombines TRBV12-3 or TRBV12-4 with TRBJ2-4, with 7 bases matching TRBD2. CDR3 length equals 13 residues. V was pared by 4 bases and J by 6 bases, with 3 bases of the junction left unmatched.

Concerning this clone itself: The sample holds other DNA sequences that translate to the same CDR3. The CDR3 here is CASSQDQYEQYF. Here the CDR3 DNA reads TGTGCCAGCAGCCAAGACCAATACGAGCAGTACTTC. The chain has TRBV3-1 (or the pseudogene TRBV3-2) and TRBJ2-7, with D unresolved. CDR1 and CDR2 (germline): LGHDT, YNNKEL (reference sequence). The CDR3 is 12 residues long. Trimming cost V 0 bases and J 4 bases, with 4 bases left between them.

This clone was counted once. The J gene is TRBJ1-1, the V gene TRBV3-1 (or the pseudogene TRBV3-2); D is unresolved. Per germline, CDR1 LGHDT and CDR2 YNNKEL (reference sequence). V lost 5 bases to trimming and J lost 3 bases, with 13 bases between them. CDR3 length equals 14 residues. This CDR3 reads CASSVLGRDTEAFF. CDR3 coding DNA: TGTGCCAGCAGCGTACTAGGACGGGACACTGAAGCTTTCTTT.

V is TRBV6-5 and J is TRBJ2-7; 9 nucleotides line up with TRBD1. Germline CDR1 MNHEY, CDR2 SVGAGI. With 0 bases clipped from V and 2 bases from J, the junction kept 2 bases outside the gene matches. The CDR3 loop spans 15 amino acids. The CDR3 sequence: CASSYSRTGAYEQYF. CDR3 bases: TGTGCCAGCAGTTACTCGAGGACAGGGGCCTACGAGCAGTACTTC.

V is TRBV5-1 and J is TRBJ1-1; 7 positions agree with TRBD1. Germline V gives CDR1 SGHRS, CDR2 YFSETQ. The CDR3 contains 15 residues. V shed 6 bases, J shed 1 base, and the junction held 9 bases outside the gene matches. The CDR3 is CASTPTGWANTEAFF. CDR3 nucleotides: TGCGCCAGCACCCCGACAGGGTGGGCGAACACTGAAGCTTTCTTT. Variable domain in full (rest from reference TRBV5-1 and TRBJ1-1): KAGVTQTPRYLIKTRGQQVTLSCSPISGHRSVSWYQQTPGQGLQFLFEYFSETQRNKGNFPGRFSGRQFSNSRSEMNVSTLELGDSALYLCASTPTGWANTEAFFGQGTRLTVV.

The chain uses TRBV6-4 and TRBJ2-1, with TRBD2 matching 11 bases. From germline, CDR1 is MRHNA and CDR2 SNTAGT. Losses at the gene ends were 8 bases for V and 4 bases for J; bases not matched to a gene: 7. CDR3 length equals 15 residues. The CDR3 coding sequence is TGTGCCAGCCGCCCGACTAGCGGGGCATACAATGAGCAGTTCTTC. This gives the protein CASRPTSGAYNEQFF.

The chain's CDR3 is CASSLGGQGTGELFF. In nucleotides, the CDR3 is TGTGCCAGCAGCTTGGGTGGGCAGGGCACCGGGGAGCTGTTTTTT. V is TRBV5-4 and J is TRBJ2-2, with a weak D call TRBD1 (5 bases). The V end was cut by 0 bases, the J end by 4 bases, with 10 bases between. CDR1 and CDR2 (germline): SGHNT, YYREEE (reference sequence). The CDR3 runs 15 residues.

The chain has TRBV5-1 and TRBJ2-1; 12 bases fit TRBD2. CDR3 length: 14 residues. The ends lost 6 bases at V and 9 bases at J; junction bases unmatched: 7. Germline loops: CDR1 SGHRS, CDR2 YFSETQ. The chain's CDR3 is CASTETSGSGEQFF. The CDR3 nucleotides are TGCGCCAGCACCGAGACTAGCGGGAGCGGTGAGCAGTTCTTC.

The rearrangement uses TRBV5-4 and TRBJ2-1, with 9 bases that match TRBD2. Germline CDR1 reads SGHNT; CDR2 reads YYREEE (reference sequence). Trimming at V came to 5 bases and at J to 7 bases, leaving 4 bases not matched to a gene. CDR3 length: 13 amino acids. The DNA of the CDR3 is TGTGCCAGCAGTGCGGGAGGGAATAATGAGCAGTTCTTC. Protein: CASSAGGNNEQFF.

This clone appeared many times. The V gene is TRBV2, the J gene TRBJ2-3, with D possibly matching TRBD1 (6 bases). Trimming shortened V by 1 base and J by 7 bases, and 15 bases separated the two germline ends. This CDR3 has 15 amino acids. Germline assignment: CDR1 SNHLY and CDR2 FYNNEI. The CDR3 protein is CASSEGGGFINTQYF. The DNA of the CDR3 is TGTGCCAGCAGTGAAGGAGGGGGATTCATAAATACGCAGTATTTT.

This chain links TRBV19 with TRBJ1-2, with D perhaps TRBD1 (5 bases). V lost 9 bases and J lost 8, with 16 bases in between. This CDR3 is built from 12 residues. The germline V gene encodes CDR1 LNHDA and CDR2 SQIVND (reference sequence). The CDR3 coding sequence is TGTGCCAGCCTGGGGGGAATCAAGGGCTACACCTTC. It specifies CASLGGIKGYTF.

V and J are TRBV28 and TRBJ2-7; 7 bases match TRBD1. Unmatched junction bases numbered 10, after V lost 4 bases and J lost 4 bases. Germline CDR1 reads MDHEN; CDR2 reads SYDVKM. The CDR3 spans 15 residues. CDR3 nucleotides: TGTGCCAGCAGTTGGGACAGCGCAAGGGGGTACGAGCAGTACTTC. Translation gives CASSWDSARGYEQYF.

V is TRBV24-1 and J is TRBJ2-1; D unresolved. This CDR3 is 11 amino acids long. Germline CDR1 reads KGHDR; CDR2 reads SFDVKD. The V gene lost 2 bases and the J gene lost 10 bases, with 5 bases spanning the gap. As DNA, the CDR3 is TGTGCCACCAGTGATTATCGGGAGCAGTTCTTC. It yields the protein CATSDYREQFF.

This clone was counted only a few times. V usage is TRBV6-2 or TRBV6-3 and J usage is TRBJ2-2, with 7 bases aligning to TRBD2. This CDR3 is 17 amino acids long. CDR1 is MNHEY and CDR2 is SVGEGT in the germline V gene. Germline trimming cut 6 bases from V and 7 bases from J; bases unmatched to any gene: 17. The CDR3 DNA follows: TGTGCCAGCAGCCAAAGCGGGACCTTTTACGGGGGCGGGGAGCTGTTTTTT. Residues: CASSQSGTFYGGGELFF.

This chain connects TRBV6-6 to TRBJ1-2, with TRBD1 matching over 7 bases. This CDR3 has 12 residues. CDR1 is MNHNY, CDR2 SVGAGI, per germline (reference sequence). With V trimmed by 7 bases and J by 5 bases, 4 bases remained unmatched. The CDR3 is CASNRGGYGYTF. For the CDR3, the DNA is TGTGCCAGCAACAGGGGAGGATATGGCTACACCTTC.

The chain recombines TRBV27 with TRBJ1-3; 7 bases line up with TRBD1. CDR1 and CDR2 from the germline V gene are MNHEY and SMNVEV (reference sequence). This CDR3 is built from 14 residues. The V gene end was trimmed by 6 bases and the J gene end by 8 bases; junction bases not matched to a gene: 10. CDR3 protein: CASRRTGEGDTIYF. Written as DNA, the CDR3 is TGTGCCAGCAGGCGCACAGGGGAAGGGGACACCATATATTTT.

Concerning this clone: Compared with germline, one end of the junction differs, possibly owing to a read error. V usage is TRBV14 and J usage is TRBJ2-1, with 10 bases that match TRBD2. CDR3 size: 15 residues. The germline V gene encodes CDR1 SGHDN and CDR2 FVKESK. The CDR3 sequence is CASSSRGLAGELQLF. The CDR3 DNA reads TGTGCCAGCAGCTCCCGTGGGCTAGCGGGAGAATTGCAACTCTTC. Looking up the rest from reference TRBV14 and TRBJ2-1 gives the full variable domain: EAGVTQFPSHSVIEKGQTVTLRCDPISGHDNLYWYRRVMGKEIKFLLHFVKESKQDESGMPNNRFLAERTGGTYSTLKVQPAELEDSGVYFCASSSRGLAGELQLFGPGTRLTVL.

This chain joins TRBV18 and TRBJ2-1; D might be TRBD2 (6 bases). Trimming stripped 4 bases from V and 3 bases from J, with 10 bases between. This CDR3 comprises 14 residues. Germline CDR1 reads KGHSH; CDR2 reads LQKENI. CDR3 sequence: CASSLNSGYNEQFF. The DNA of the CDR3 is TGTGCCAGCTCACTTAATAGCGGCTACAATGAGCAGTTCTTC.

CDR3 protein: CASSATSEETQYF. CDR3 sequence (DNA): TGTGCCAGCAGCGCCACCAGCGAAGAGACCCAGTACTTC. The V call is TRBV12-3 or TRBV12-4, the J call TRBJ2-5, with D uncertain. The V end was cut by 6 bases, the J end by 3 bases, with 11 bases between. The CDR3 is 13 residues long.

The chain joins TRBV11-3 to TRBJ2-1, with 7 bases identical to TRBD1. This CDR3 has 16 amino acids. The trim removed 5 bases at V and 4 bases at J, leaving 11 bases unmatched. The germline V gene encodes CDR1 SGHNT and CDR2 YENEEA. DNA for the CDR3: TGTGCCAGCAGCCCCCGCGAGGGGGCCGGATACAATGAGCAGTTCTTC. Its translation: CASSPREGAGYNEQFF. Drawing the rest from reference TRBV11-3 and TRBJ2-1, the complete variable domain is EAGVVQSPRYKIIEKKQPVAFWCNPISGHNTLYWYLQNLGQGPELLIRYENEEAVDDSQLPKDRFSAERLKGVDSTLKIQPAELGDSAVYLCASSPREGAGYNEQFFGPGTRLTVL.

V usage is TRBV19 and J usage is TRBJ1-1; D unclear. The germline CDR1 and CDR2 sequences are LNHDA and SQIVND (reference sequence). With 0 bases removed from V and 6 bases from J, the gap between germline ends came to 20 bases. This CDR3 has 17 amino acids. The CDR3 is CASSIESGSHRSAEAFF. In DNA form, the CDR3 reads TGTGCCAGTAGTATAGAATCGGGGTCTCATAGAAGCGCTGAAGCTTTCTTT.

The chain employs TRBV9 and TRBJ2-7; 8 bases are a match to TRBD1. This CDR3 spans 15 amino acids. Germline trimming cut 3 bases from V and 2 bases from J; bases unmatched to any gene: 7. Looked up from germline, CDR1 is SGDLS and CDR2 is YYNGEE. This CDR3 reads CASSESGGNTYEQYF. CDR3 nucleotides: TGTGCCAGCAGCGAATCAGGGGGCAACACCTACGAGCAGTACTTC.

CDR3 region: CASSPGGPGEKLFF. The CDR3 DNA is TGTGCCAGCAGCCCAGGAGGGCCGGGTGAAAAACTGTTTTTT. V and J are TRBV11-2 and TRBJ1-4; D unresolved. This CDR3 is 14 amino acids long. The germline gives CDR1 SGHAT, CDR2 FQNNGV. Trimming took 5 bases from V and 7 from J, leaving 14 bases between them. Variable domain in full (rest from reference TRBV11-2 and TRBJ1-4): EAGVAQSPRYKIIEKRQSVAFWCNPISGHATLYWYQQILGQGPKLLIQFQNNGVVDDSQLPKDRFSAERLKGVDSTLKIQPAKLEDSAVYLCASSPGGPGEKLFFGSGTQLSVL.

The chain couples TRBV28 to TRBJ1-2; D is unclear. This CDR3 has 14 residues. CDR1 is MDHEN, CDR2 SYDVKM, per germline. The V end lost 5 bases, the J end lost 10 bases, and 20 bases lay between the germline ends. CDR3 in DNA: TGTGCCAGCAGTGAAAGTCGACGACCCGCGGACTACACCTTC. Its protein product is CASSESRRPADYTF.

This clone was seen ten or more times. The chain has TRBV2 and TRBJ2-7, with D hard to call. Trimming left V 6 bases short and J 2 bases short, with 11 bases between. The germline V gene encodes CDR1 SNHLY and CDR2 FYNNEI. The CDR3 covers 13 residues. DNA for the CDR3: TGTGCCAGCAGCGCGACACCAGCCTACGAGCAGTACTTC. The encoded protein is CASSATPAYEQYF.